Sequencing of this T cell receptor beta chain was carried out in a study of control samples from healthy donors and cancer patients. The CDR3 is 10 residues long. Germline assignment: CDR1 SGHAT and CDR2 FQNNGV. The ends were cut back, 1 base at V and 6 bases at J, with 1 base in the middle. Here immunoSEQ multiplex PCR was the method, and the copy in TCRdb shows in-frame clones only, minus some. This table holds 120,000 or so clones, about nine tenths found once. The TCR comes from a man aged 35 to 55 in good health. The sequenced sample consisted of blood. The chain employs TRBV11-2 and TRBJ2-7; D ambiguous. The CDR3 region is CASSLGEQYF. CDR3 sequence (DNA): TGTGCCAGCAGCTTAGGCGAGCAGTACTTC.